Included here is one T cell receptor (beta chain) sequence, with context. The germline gene is not matched at one end of the junction; a read error may be the cause. How the authors handled the data: The assay estimated nucleated cells by amplifying reference gene primers. Here immunoSEQ multiplex PCR was the method, and the copy in TCRdb shows in-frame clones only, minus some. The V and J calls and the clone size are those of that table, but D and trimming were determined from the DNA. The table includes approximately 14,000 clones, 80% to 90% detected once. These data originate in a study of blood T cell repertoires in COVID-19. In the study overall: Samples representing acute and convalescent COVID-19 were sourced from the United States, Italy and Spain. PBMCs, B-cell-depleted T cells, or T cells provided the cDNA or gDNA that made up the material.

The germline V gene has CDR1 MNHNS and CDR2 SASEGT. The CDR3 consists of 14 residues. The sequence derives from a human donor in a cohort sampled during active COVID-19. Sequenced input: peripheral blood. The V gene is TRBV6-1, the J gene TRBJ2-3; no firm D call. The CDR3 DNA sequence: TGTGCCAGCATTGAAGGTGGCAGCACAGATACGCAGTATTTT. It yields the protein CASIEGGSTDTQYF.